This T cell receptor (beta chain) was obtained from a study of blood T cell repertoires in COVID-19. About the research overall: The study drew acute and convalescent COVID-19 samples from the United States, Italy and Spain. T cells, B-cell-depleted T cells, or PBMCs provided the cDNA or gDNA that served as material.

Original processing notes: Amplified reference gene primers provided the basis for estimating nucleated cell counts. Measured with immunoSEQ multiplex PCR; TCRdb has only the in-frame clones, and not every one. That table gives V, J and clone size, and the DNA gave D and trimming. The table includes a few hundred thousand clones, about 89% detected once. The CDR3 has 12 residues. The germline V and J ends were trimmed by 0 bases and 9 bases, with 8 bases remaining between them. The germline V gene has CDR1 SEHNR and CDR2 FQNEAQ (reference sequence). The genes are TRBV7-9 and TRBJ1-2; no firm D call. This receptor was obtained from a man younger than 45 with acute or convalescent COVID-19. Material: peripheral blood. The CDR3 is CASSLAEGRYTF. In DNA form, the CDR3 reads TGTGCCAGCAGCTTAGCTGAGGGCCGCTACACCTTC. Using reference TRBV7-9 and TRBJ1-2 for the parts outside the CDR3, the full variable domain is DTGVSQNPRHKITKRGQNVTFRCDPISEHNRLYWYRQTLGQGPEFLTYFQNEAQLEKSRLLSDRFSAERPKGSFSTLEIQRTEQGDSAMYLCASSLAEGRYTFGSGTRLTVV.